The sequence of this TCR beta chain was determined in a study of blood T cells in healthy people across ages. PCR was performed a second time for about 7 to 12 cycles using a sample-barcoded 5' primer and a J-beta primer mix. MiXCR, applied by TCRdb to the 5' RACE reads, yields one record per CDR3 protein. The data hold over a million distinct CDR3 sequences, with under 30% observed a single time. There are 14 residues in the CDR3. Germline V CDR1 and CDR2: DFQATT, SNEGSKA (reference sequence). This sample also belongs to another study, concerning T cells of mothers and their children.

The rearrangement uses TRBV20-1 and TRBJ2-5; 13 bases match TRBD2. The J call may be mistaken, given a closer DNA end match to TRBJ2-1. This receptor was taken from a girl aged 2 to 9 in good health. The sample consisted of blood. CDR3 sequence (DNA): TGCAGTGCCCGGACTAGCGGGAGACATCGCGGGCAGTTCTTC. It encodes CSARTSGRHRGQFF.